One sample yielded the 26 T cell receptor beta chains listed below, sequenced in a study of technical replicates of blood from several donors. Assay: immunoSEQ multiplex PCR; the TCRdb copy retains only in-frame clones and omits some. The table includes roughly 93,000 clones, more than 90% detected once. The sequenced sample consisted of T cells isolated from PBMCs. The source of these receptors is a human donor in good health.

CDR3 sequence reads: CASSLLDSATGELFF. CDR3 DNA sequence: TGTGCCAGCAGTTTACTGGACAGCGCCACCGGGGAGCTGTTTTTT. The gene calls are TRBV28 and TRBJ2-2; D might be TRBD1 (6 bases). The CDR3 loop spans 15 amino acids. In germline, CDR1 is MDHEN, CDR2 SYDVKM. The V gene lost 2 bases and the J gene lost 4 bases, with 11 bases spanning the gap.

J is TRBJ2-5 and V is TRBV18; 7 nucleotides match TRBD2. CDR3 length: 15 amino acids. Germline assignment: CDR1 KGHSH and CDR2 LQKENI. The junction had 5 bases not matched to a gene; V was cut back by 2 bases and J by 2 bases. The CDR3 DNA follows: TGTGCCAGCTCACCAAGGCTAGCGGATCAAGAGACCCAGTACTTC. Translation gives CASSPRLADQETQYF.

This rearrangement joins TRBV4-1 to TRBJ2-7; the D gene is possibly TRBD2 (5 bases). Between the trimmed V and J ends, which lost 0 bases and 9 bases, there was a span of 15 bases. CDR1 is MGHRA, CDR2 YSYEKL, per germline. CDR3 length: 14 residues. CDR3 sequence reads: CASSQDEGYSLQYF. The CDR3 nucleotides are TGCGCCAGCAGCCAAGACGAGGGATATAGTTTGCAGTACTTC.

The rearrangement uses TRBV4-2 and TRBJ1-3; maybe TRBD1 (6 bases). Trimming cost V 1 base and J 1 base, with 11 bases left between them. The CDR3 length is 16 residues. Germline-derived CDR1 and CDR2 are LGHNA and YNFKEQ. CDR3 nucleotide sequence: TGTGCCAGCAGCCAAGCGAGCAGGGGATCTGGAAACACCATATATTTT. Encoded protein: CASSQASRGSGNTIYF.

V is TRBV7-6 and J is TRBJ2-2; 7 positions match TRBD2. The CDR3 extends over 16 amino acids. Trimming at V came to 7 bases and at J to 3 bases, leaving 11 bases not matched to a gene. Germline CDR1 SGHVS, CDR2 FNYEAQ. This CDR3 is CASTLGLAVDTGELFF. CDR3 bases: TGTGCCAGCACCCTGGGGCTAGCGGTCGACACCGGGGAGCTGTTTTTT.

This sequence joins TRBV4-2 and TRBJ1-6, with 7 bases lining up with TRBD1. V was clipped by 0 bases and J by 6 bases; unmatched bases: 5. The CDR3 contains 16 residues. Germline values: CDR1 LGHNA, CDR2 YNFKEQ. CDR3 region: CASSQDTDRANSPLHF. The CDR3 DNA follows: TGTGCCAGCAGCCAAGATACCGACAGGGCTAATTCACCCCTCCACTTT.

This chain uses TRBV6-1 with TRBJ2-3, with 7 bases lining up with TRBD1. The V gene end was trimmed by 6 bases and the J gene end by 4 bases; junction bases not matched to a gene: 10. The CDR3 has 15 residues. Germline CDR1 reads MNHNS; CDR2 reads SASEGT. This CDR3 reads CASSGEGGVADTQYF. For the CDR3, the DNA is TGTGCCAGCAGCGGAGAAGGGGGCGTCGCAGATACGCAGTATTTT.

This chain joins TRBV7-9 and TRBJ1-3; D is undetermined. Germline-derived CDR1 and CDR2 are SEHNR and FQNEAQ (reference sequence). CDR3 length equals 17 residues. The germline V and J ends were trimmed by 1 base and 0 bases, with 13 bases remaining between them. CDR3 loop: CASSLDLRRYSGNTIYF. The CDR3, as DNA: TGTGCCAGCAGCTTAGATTTGCGCCGTTACTCTGGAAACACCATATATTTT. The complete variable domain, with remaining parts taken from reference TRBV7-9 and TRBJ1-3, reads DTGVSQNPRHKITKRGQNVTFRCDPISEHNRLYWYRQTLGQGPEFLTYFQNEAQLEKSRLLSDRFSAERPKGSFSTLEIQRTEQGDSAMYLCASSLDLRRYSGNTIYFGEGSWLTVV.

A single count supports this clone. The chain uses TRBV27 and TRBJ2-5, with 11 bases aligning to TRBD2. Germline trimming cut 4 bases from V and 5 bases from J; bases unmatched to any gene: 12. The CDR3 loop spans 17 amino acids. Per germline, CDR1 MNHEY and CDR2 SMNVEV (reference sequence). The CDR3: CASSYLAGGLGKETQYF. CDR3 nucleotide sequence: TGTGCCAGCAGTTACTTAGCGGGGGGGCTAGGGAAGGAGACCCAGTACTTC.

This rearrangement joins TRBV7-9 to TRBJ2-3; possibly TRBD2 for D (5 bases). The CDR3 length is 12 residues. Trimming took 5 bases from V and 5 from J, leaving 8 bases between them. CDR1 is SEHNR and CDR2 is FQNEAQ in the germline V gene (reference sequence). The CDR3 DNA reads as TGTGCCAGCAGCATAGGACTAGATACGCAGTATTTT. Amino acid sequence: CASSIGLDTQYF.

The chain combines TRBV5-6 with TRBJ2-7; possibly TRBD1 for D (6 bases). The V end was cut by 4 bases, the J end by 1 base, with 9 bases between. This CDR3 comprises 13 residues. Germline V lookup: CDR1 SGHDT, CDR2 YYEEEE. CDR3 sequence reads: CASSHRVSYEQYF. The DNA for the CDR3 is TGTGCCAGCAGCCACAGGGTTTCCTACGAGCAGTACTTC. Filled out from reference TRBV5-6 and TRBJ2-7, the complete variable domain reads DAGVTQSPTHLIKTRGQQVTLRCSPKSGHDTVSWYQQALGQGPQFIFQYYEEEERQRGNFPDRFSGHQFPNYSSELNVNALLLGDSALYLCASSHRVSYEQYFGPGTRLTVT.

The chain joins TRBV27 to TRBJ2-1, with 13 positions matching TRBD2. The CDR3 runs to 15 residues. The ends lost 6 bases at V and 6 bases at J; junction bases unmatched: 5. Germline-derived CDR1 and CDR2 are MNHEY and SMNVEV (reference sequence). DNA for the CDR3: TGTGCCAGCAGGACTAGCGGGAGGTTGAGCAATGAGCAGTTCTTC. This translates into CASRTSGRLSNEQFF.

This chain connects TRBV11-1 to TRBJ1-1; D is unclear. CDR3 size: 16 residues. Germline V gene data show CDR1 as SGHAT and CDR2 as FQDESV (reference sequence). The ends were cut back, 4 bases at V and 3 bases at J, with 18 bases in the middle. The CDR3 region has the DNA TGTGCCAGCAGCTACCCGGGTCTCGACTCGTACACTGAAGCTTTCTTT. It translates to CASSYPGLDSYTEAFF. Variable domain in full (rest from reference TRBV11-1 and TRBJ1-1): EAEVAQSPRYKITEKSQAVAFWCDPISGHATLYWYRQILGQGPELLVQFQDESVVDDSQLPKDRFSAERLKGVDSTLKIQPAELGDSAMYLCASSYPGLDSYTEAFFGQGTRLTVV.

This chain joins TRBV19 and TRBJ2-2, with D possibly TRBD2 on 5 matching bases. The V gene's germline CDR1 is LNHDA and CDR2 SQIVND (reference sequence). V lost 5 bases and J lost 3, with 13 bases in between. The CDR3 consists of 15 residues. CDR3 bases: TGTGCCAGTAGTTATCCGGGATTGGACACCGGGGAGCTGTTTTTT. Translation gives CASSYPGLDTGELFF.

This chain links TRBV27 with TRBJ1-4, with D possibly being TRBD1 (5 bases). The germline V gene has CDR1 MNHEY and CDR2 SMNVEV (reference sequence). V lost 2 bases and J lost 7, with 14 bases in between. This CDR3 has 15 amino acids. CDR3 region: CASSLLRGRAEKLFF. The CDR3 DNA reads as TGTGCCAGCAGTTTACTGCGGGGCCGCGCTGAAAAACTGTTTTTT. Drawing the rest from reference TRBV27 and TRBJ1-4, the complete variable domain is EAQVTQNPRYLITVTGKKLTVTCSQNMNHEYMSWYRQDPGLGLRQIYYSMNVEVTDKGDVPEGYKVSRKEKRNFPLILESPSPNQTSLYFCASSLLRGRAEKLFFGSGTQLSVL.

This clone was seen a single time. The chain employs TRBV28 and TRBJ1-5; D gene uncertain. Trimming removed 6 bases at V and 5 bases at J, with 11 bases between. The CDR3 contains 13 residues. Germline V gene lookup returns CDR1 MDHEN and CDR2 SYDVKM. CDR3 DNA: TGTGCCAGCAGCCAAGGAGTCCATCAGCCCCAGCATTTT. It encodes CASSQGVHQPQHF.

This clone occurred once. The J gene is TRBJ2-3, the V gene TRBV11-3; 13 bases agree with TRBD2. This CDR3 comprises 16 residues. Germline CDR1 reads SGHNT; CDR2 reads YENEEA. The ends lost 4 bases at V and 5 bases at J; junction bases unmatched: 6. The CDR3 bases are TGTGCCAGCAGCTCGACTAGCGGGAGGATCAGAGATACGCAGTATTTT. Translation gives CASSSTSGRIRDTQYF.

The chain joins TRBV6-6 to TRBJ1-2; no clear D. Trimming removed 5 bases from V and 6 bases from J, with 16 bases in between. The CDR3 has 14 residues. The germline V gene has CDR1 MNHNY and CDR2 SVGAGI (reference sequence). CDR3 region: CASSPVEGRDGYTF. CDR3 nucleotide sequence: TGTGCCAGCAGTCCCGTGGAGGGCCGGGATGGCTACACCTTC.

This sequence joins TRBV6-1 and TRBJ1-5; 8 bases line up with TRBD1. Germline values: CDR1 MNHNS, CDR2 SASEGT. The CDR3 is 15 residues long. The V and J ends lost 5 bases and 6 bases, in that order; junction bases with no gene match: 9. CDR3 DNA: TGTGCCAGCAGTTCAACCCCAGGGGGCTTTCAGCCCCAGCATTTT. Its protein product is CASSSTPGGFQPQHF.

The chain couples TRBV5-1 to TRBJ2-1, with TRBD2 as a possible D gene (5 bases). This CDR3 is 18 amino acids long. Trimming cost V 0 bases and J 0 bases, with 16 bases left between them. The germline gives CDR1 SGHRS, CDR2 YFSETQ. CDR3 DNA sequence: TGCGCCAGCAGCTTGGTTCGCGGGTTAGGTAACTCCTACAATGAGCAGTTCTTC. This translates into CASSLVRGLGNSYNEQFF.

The CDR3 DNA follows: TGTGCCAGCAGCGTGACAGGATCCTCCTACGAGCAGTACTTC. It encodes CASSVTGSSYEQYF. The chain is built from TRBV9 and TRBJ2-7; possibly TRBD1 for D (6 bases). The CDR3 has 14 residues. Per germline, CDR1 SGDLS and CDR2 YYNGEE. V gave up 2 bases and J gave up 0 bases, with 9 bases separating them.

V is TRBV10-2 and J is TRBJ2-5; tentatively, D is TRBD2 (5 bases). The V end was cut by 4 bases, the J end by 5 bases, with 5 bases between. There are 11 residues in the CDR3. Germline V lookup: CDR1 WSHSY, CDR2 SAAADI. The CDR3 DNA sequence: TGCGCCAGCAGTGCGGGGGAGACCCAGTACTTC. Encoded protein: CASSAGETQYF.

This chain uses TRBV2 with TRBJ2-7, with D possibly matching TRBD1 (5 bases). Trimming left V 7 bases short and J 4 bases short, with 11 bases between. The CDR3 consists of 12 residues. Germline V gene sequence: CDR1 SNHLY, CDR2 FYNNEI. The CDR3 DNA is TGTGCCAGCACCCTGGGGCTTTACGAGCAGTACTTC. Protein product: CASTLGLYEQYF.

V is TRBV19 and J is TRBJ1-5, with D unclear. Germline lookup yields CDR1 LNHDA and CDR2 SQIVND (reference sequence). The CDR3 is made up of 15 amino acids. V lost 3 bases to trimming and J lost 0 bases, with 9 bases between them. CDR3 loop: CASSIPGYSNQPQHF. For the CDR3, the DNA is TGTGCCAGTAGTATCCCCGGGTATAGCAATCAGCCCCAGCATTTT.

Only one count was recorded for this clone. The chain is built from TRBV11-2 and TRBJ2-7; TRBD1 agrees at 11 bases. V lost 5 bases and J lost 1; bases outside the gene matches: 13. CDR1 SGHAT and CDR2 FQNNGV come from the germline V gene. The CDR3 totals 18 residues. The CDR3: CASSPSRRTGGSSYEQYF. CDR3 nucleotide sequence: TGTGCCAGCAGCCCCTCGCGCCGGACAGGGGGCTCGTCCTACGAGCAGTACTTC.

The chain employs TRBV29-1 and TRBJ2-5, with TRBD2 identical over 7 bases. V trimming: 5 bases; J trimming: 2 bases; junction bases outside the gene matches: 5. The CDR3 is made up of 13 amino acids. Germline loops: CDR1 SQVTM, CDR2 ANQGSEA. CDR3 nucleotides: TGCAGCGTTCCGCGGGAGTCACAAGAGACCCAGTACTTC. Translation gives CSVPRESQETQYF.